This TCR beta chain was documented in a study of blood T cell repertoires in COVID-19. At the level of the study: The origin of the acute and convalescent COVID-19 samples was the United States, Italy and Spain. The cDNA or gDNA used as material had been derived from T cells, B-cell-depleted T cells, or PBMCs.

Germline lookup yields CDR1 LGHDT and CDR2 YNNKEL (reference sequence). This CDR3 region has 16 residues. Between the trimmed V and J ends, which lost 4 bases and 2 bases, there was a span of 14 bases. Per the authors' pipeline: Researchers report that nucleated cell counts were estimated from reference gene primer amplification. This table comes from immunoSEQ multiplex PCR, and its TCRdb copy is limited to in-frame clones, with some not included. Clonal size and the V and J genes are those of that table, whereas D and trimming came from the DNA. Of roughly 180,000 clones listed, about 85% were seen once; the top ten hold about 2%.

The clonotype was recovered from a man between 65 and 80 years old with active or convalescent COVID-19. V is TRBV3-1 (or the pseudogene TRBV3-2) and J is TRBJ2-2; D is possibly TRBD2 (7 bases). Sequencing used peripheral blood. CDR3 region: CASSRNGGPNTGELFF. The CDR3 coding sequence is TGTGCCAGCAGCCGTAACGGGGGGCCTAACACCGGGGAGCTGTTTTTT.